The 3 T cell receptor beta chains below all came from one sample that was sequenced in a study of T-cell memory formation after mild COVID-19. TCRdb fed the 5' RACE reads into MiXCR, producing one record per CDR3 protein. The table lists about 110,000 distinct CDR3 sequences, approximately 13% of them singletons, with around 27% in the top ten. The material sequenced was PBMCs or a T cell subset sorted from them (not recorded which). The receptors stem from an adult woman who had mild COVID-19 (a few samples of this study predate the infection). Cell type and time point are not known.

The rearrangement joins TRBV24-1 to TRBJ1-5; TRBD1 agrees at 8 bases. The CDR3 spans 17 residues. Trimming at V came to 2 bases and at J to 3 bases, leaving 8 bases not matched to a gene. Germline-derived CDR1 and CDR2 are KGHDR and SFDVKD. For the CDR3, the DNA is TGTGCCACCAGTGATTCCGGGACAGGTGGGGACAATCAGCCCCAGCATTTT. This encodes CATSDSGTGGDNQPQHF.

The CDR3 sequence: CAISESKGAVGEKLFF. The DNA of the CDR3 is TGTGCCATCAGTGAGTCGAAGGGGGCAGTAGGTGAAAAACTGTTTTTT. This chain links TRBV10-3 with TRBJ1-4; 7 positions agree with TRBD1. This CDR3 spans 16 amino acids. V lost 0 bases to trimming and J lost 7 bases; unmatched junction nucleotides: 8. The V gene's germline CDR1 is ENHRY and CDR2 SYGVKD.

The CDR3 loop is CASSLGQGLPLTF. For the CDR3, the DNA is TGTGCCAGCAGCTTGGGACAGGGGCTCCCCCTCACCTTC. The rearrangement joins TRBV5-5 to TRBJ1-2, with TRBD1 matching over 8 bases. There are 13 residues in the CDR3. From germline, CDR1 is SGHKS and CDR2 YYEKEE (reference sequence). The J segment lost 13 bases and the V segment lost 0 bases, leaving 8 bases of the junction unmatched.